The clone carrying this T cell receptor beta chain appeared a single time. This entry is derived from a study of blood T cell repertoires in COVID-19. CDR3 length: 14 amino acids. CDR1 MNHEY and CDR2 SVGAGI come from the germline V gene. V was trimmed by 6 bases and J by 2 bases, leaving 14 bases between them. Using immunoSEQ multiplex PCR, the repertoire was profiled, and TCRdb retains in-frame clones only, with some absent. The sample contains about 140,000 clones, 65% to 85% of which appear only once. This sequence was found in a human donor in a cohort sampled during active COVID-19. Sequencing input: peripheral blood. The J gene is TRBJ2-7, the V gene TRBV6-5; TRBD1 might be the D (6 bases). Here the CDR3 DNA reads TGTGCCAGCAGCCTACTAGAGGGGGCCTACGAGCAGTACTTC. Its translation is CASSLLEGAYEQYF.